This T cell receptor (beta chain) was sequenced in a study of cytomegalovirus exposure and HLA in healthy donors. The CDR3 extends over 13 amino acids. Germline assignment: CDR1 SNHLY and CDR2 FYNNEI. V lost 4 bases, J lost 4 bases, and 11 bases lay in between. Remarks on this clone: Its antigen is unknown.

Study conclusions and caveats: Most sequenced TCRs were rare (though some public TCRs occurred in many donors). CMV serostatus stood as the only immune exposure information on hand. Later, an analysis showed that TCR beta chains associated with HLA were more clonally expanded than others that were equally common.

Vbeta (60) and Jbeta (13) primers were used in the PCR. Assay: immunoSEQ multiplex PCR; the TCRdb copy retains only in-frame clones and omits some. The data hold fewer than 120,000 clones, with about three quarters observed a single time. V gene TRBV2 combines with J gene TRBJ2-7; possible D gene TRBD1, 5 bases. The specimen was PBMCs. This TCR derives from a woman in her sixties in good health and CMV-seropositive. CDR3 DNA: TGTGCCAGCAGTGCCAGGGTAGCTTACGAGCAGTACTTC. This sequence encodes CASSARVAYEQYF.